Presented here are 6 T cell receptor beta chains from one specimen sequenced in a study of blood T cell repertoires in COVID-19. TCRdb keeps only in-frame clones here, not all; method: immunoSEQ multiplex PCR. The sample includes fewer than 60,000 clones, about 79% of them seen just once. Material for sequencing was peripheral blood. The receptors were gathered from an elderly man with COVID-19, enrolled during active disease.

The J gene is TRBJ1-5, the V gene TRBV10-3; D is ambiguous. The ends were cut back, 3 bases at V and 11 bases at J, with 17 bases in the middle. The CDR3 is made up of 14 amino acids. Germline V gene lookup returns CDR1 ENHRY and CDR2 SYGVKD. Here the CDR3 reads CAISDPLTGEAQHF. CDR3 DNA: TGTGCCATCAGTGATCCCCTTACTGGGGAGGCCCAGCATTTT.

This clone was observed a handful of times. An end of the junction does not agree with germline; a read error may underlie this. The chain carries TRBV7-2 and TRBJ1-1; D unclear. Germline assignment: CDR1 SGHTA and CDR2 FQGNSA. The length of the CDR3 is 13 residues. The CDR3 loop is CASTLERNTEAFF. The CDR3 region has the DNA TGTGCCAGCACCTTAGAGCGGAACACTGAAGCTTTCTTT.

The chain uses TRBV7-3 and TRBJ2-7; no definite D call. The CDR3 is 13 residues long. Trimming cost V 0 bases and J 2 bases, with 5 bases left between them. The V gene's germline CDR1 is SGHTA and CDR2 FQGTGA. CDR3: CASSLTAPYEQYF. The CDR3 DNA follows: TGTGCCAGCAGCTTAACGGCCCCCTACGAGCAGTACTTC.

The V and J genes are TRBV4-3 and TRBJ1-4, with 7 nucleotides matching TRBD1. V shed 0 bases and J 5 bases; nucleotides not matched to a gene: 3. This CDR3 comprises 15 residues. Germline CDR1 reads LGHNA; CDR2 reads YSLEER. The CDR3 is CASSQDGTENEKLFF. The CDR3 DNA is TGCGCCAGCAGCCAAGATGGGACAGAGAATGAAAAACTGTTTTTT.

This chain connects TRBV28 to TRBJ1-1; D is unclear. CDR1 is MDHEN, CDR2 SYDVKM, per germline. The CDR3 contains 13 residues. Between the trimmed V and J ends, which lost 5 bases and 4 bases, there was a span of 11 bases. CDR3 in DNA: TGTGCCAGCAGTCCCCAGCGGGGCACTGAAGCTTTCTTT. Protein sequence: CASSPQRGTEAFF.

V gene TRBV10-3 combines with J gene TRBJ2-2, with 8 bases identical to TRBD1. The germline V gene has CDR1 ENHRY and CDR2 SYGVKD. J gave up 3 bases and V 5 bases, and 2 bases lay outside the gene matches. The CDR3 covers 14 residues. In DNA, the CDR3 is TGTGCCATCAGTTCGGACAGGGACACCGGGGAGCTGTTTTTT. The encoded protein is CAISSDRDTGELFF.